Listed below are T cell receptor beta chains from one sample, sequenced in a study of CD8+ T cells in alopecia areata. Some clones are missing from TCRdb's copy, which holds only in-frame ones; the method was immunoSEQ multiplex PCR. Altogether approximately 180,000 clones are present, 59% being singletons, with the ten largest covering about 14%. The sample was CD4+ T cells sorted from blood, taken at week 0. The receptors derive from a human donor with alopecia areata. CDR3s include the opening cysteine and the closing phenylalanine or tryptophan. D genes are given only for firm matches. Clone size is given for some rows only: seen once, a few or many times, or a class if the clone is expanded.

CDR3,DNA,V,D,J,size
CSVQTRQSTEAFF,TGCAGCGTCCAAACCCGGCAGTCCACTGAAGCTTTCTTT,TRBV29-1,.,TRBJ1-1,.
CASSYGADSNYGYTF,TGTGCCAGCAGTTACGGGGCCGATTCTAACTATGGCTACACCTTC,TRBV6-5,.,TRBJ1-2,few
CASSFGDTQYF,TGTGCCAGCAGCTTCGGAGATACGCAGTATTTT,TRBV5-6,.,TRBJ2-3,few
CAWSVLEGPYEQYF,TGTGCCTGGAGTGTACTTGAGGGGCCCTACGAGCAGTACTTC,TRBV30,.,TRBJ2-7,few
CSATGWFGYTF,TGCAGCGCGACAGGGTGGTTTGGCTACACCTTC,TRBV29-1,TRBD1,TRBJ1-2,few
CASSLKGYVYEQYF,TGTGCCAGCAGTTTGAAGGGGTACGTCTACGAGCAGTACTTC,TRBV2,.,TRBJ2-7,.
CASGTGEGGYTF,TGTGCCAGCGGCACAGGGGAAGGTGGCTACACCTTC,TRBV6-5,TRBD1,TRBJ1-2,.
CSVETGSDTDTQYF,TGCAGCGTTGAAACAGGGTCGGACACAGATACGCAGTATTTT,TRBV29-1,.,TRBJ2-3,few
CASSQDRGQTNYGYTF,TGCGCCAGCAGCCAAGATCGTGGACAGACAAACTATGGCTACACCTTC,TRBV4-1,.,TRBJ1-2,.
CASTSGNTEAFF,TGCGCCAGCACCAGCGGGAACACTGAAGCTTTCTTT,TRBV5-1,.,TRBJ1-1,.
CASSLGRFNQPQHF,TGTGCCAGCAGTTTAGGGCGGTTTAATCAGCCCCAGCATTTT,TRBV27,.,TRBJ1-5,.
CASSLTVDRMYSNQPQHF,TGTGCCAGCAGCTTAACGGTGGACAGGATGTATAGCAATCAGCCCCAGCATTTT,TRBV7-2,TRBD1,TRBJ1-5,few
CASSPTGAGGTGELFF,TGTGCCAGCAGCCCGACCGGGGCGGGGGGTACCGGGGAGCTGTTTTTT,TRBV7-8,TRBD2,TRBJ2-2,.
CASSLAGPNQDNEQFF,TGTGCCAGCAGCTTAGCGGGCCCCAATCAGGACAATGAGCAGTTCTTC,TRBV7-9,.,TRBJ2-1,.
CASSYSLQPQHF,TGTGCCAGCAGTTACTCGCTGCAGCCCCAGCATTTT,TRBV6-5,.,TRBJ1-5,.
CASSFGLRAYEQYF,TGTGCCAGCAGCTTCGGACTGAGGGCCTACGAGCAGTACTTC,TRBV7-2,.,TRBJ2-7,.
CASRGTGNGSPLHF,TGTGCCAGCAGGGGTACAGGGAATGGGTCACCCCTCCACTTT,TRBV27,.,TRBJ1-6,once
CASSPSYLAGELFF,TGTGCCAGCAGTCCCTCGTACCTCGCCGGGGAGCTGTTTTTT,TRBV27,.,TRBJ2-2,.
CASNTYSGGDQETQYF,TGTGCCAGCAACACTTATAGCGGGGGGGATCAAGAGACCCAGTACTTC,TRBV5-6,TRBD2,TRBJ2-5,.
CASSSPGDGGYTF,TGTGCCAGCAGCTCACCGGGGGACGGAGGCTACACCTTC,TRBV5-4,.,TRBJ1-2,.
CASSTPGPLYGYTF,TGTGCCAGTAGTACCCCGGGACCCCTCTATGGCTACACCTTC,TRBV19,.,TRBJ1-2,.
CAIKAGGTDTQYF,TGTGCCATCAAGGCGGGGGGTACAGATACGCAGTATTTT,TRBV6-5,TRBD2,TRBJ2-3,.
CASSIADTQYF,TGTGCCAGTAGTATCGCAGATACGCAGTATTTT,TRBV19,.,TRBJ2-3,few
CASSFRDSRYEQYF,TGCGCCAGCAGCTTTAGGGACAGCCGCTACGAGCAGTACTTC,TRBV5-1,TRBD1,TRBJ2-7,.
CASSQGIWSDTQYF,TGTGCCAGCAGCCAAGGAATTTGGTCAGATACGCAGTATTTT,TRBV4-2,.,TRBJ2-3,many
CASSLEQYGGYTDTQYF,TGCGCCAGCAGCTTGGAGCAGTACGGGGGGTACACAGATACGCAGTATTTT,TRBV5-1,TRBD2,TRBJ2-3,.
CSVGSQGDTQYF,TGCAGCGTGGGGTCCCAGGGAGATACGCAGTATTTT,TRBV29-1,.,TRBJ2-3,.
CASHSGTTSTDTQYF,TGTGCCTCCCACTCCGGGACTACTAGCACAGATACGCAGTATTTT,TRBV30,TRBD2,TRBJ2-3,.
CAWTPAGTGSYEQYF,TGTGCCTGGACGCCGGCCGGGACAGGCTCCTACGAGCAGTACTTC,TRBV30,TRBD1,TRBJ2-7,.
CASSQRTSRGNEQFF,TGTGCCAGCAGCCAGAGGACTAGTAGGGGGAATGAGCAGTTCTTC,TRBV4-2,.,TRBJ2-1,.
CSARAPYEQYF,TGCAGTGCTAGAGCCCCTTACGAGCAGTACTTC,TRBV20-1,.,TRBJ2-7,.
CAWRPRITNYGYTF,TGTGCCTGGAGACCGAGGATTACTAACTATGGCTACACCTTC,TRBV30,.,TRBJ1-2,.
CASSPPGQTQLLSTDTQYF,TGTGCCAGCTCACCCCCCGGACAAACCCAATTACTAAGCACAGATACGCAGTATTTT,TRBV18,.,TRBJ2-3,.
CARSLKEDGDRDYEQYF,TGTGCCAGAAGCTTGAAGGAGGACGGGGACAGGGACTACGAGCAGTACTTC,TRBV5-3,TRBD1,TRBJ2-7,few
CASSRPWENTEAFF,TGTGCCAGCAGTCGTCCTTGGGAGAACACTGAAGCTTTCTTT,TRBV6-5,.,TRBJ1-1,.
CASSLGQGGGSTDTQYF,TGTGCCAGCAGCCTCGGACAGGGAGGGGGTAGCACAGATACGCAGTATTTT,TRBV4-2,.,TRBJ2-3,few
CAWSQQDWGEQFF,TGTGCCTGGAGTCAACAGGACTGGGGAGAGCAGTTCTTC,TRBV30,.,TRBJ2-1,.
CATSRETGGEEQYF,TGTGCCACCAGCAGAGAGACAGGGGGCGAAGAGCAGTACTTC,TRBV15,TRBD1,TRBJ2-7,.
CASSGRAGGKGQYF,TGTGCCAGCAGTGGTCGGGCAGGGGGTAAGGGGCAGTACTTC,TRBV27,TRBD1,TRBJ2-7,.
CASSSKTSGTGNEQFF,TGTGCCAGCAGCTCCAAGACTAGCGGGACCGGGAATGAGCAGTTCTTC,TRBV5-4,TRBD2,TRBJ2-1,few
CASSAANYEQYF,TGTGCCAGCAGTGCTGCGAACTACGAGCAGTACTTC,TRBV2,.,TRBJ2-7,.
CSVHQGGTYEQYF,TGCAGCGTTCACCAGGGGGGGACCTACGAGCAGTACTTC,TRBV29-1,.,TRBJ2-7,.
CASRMRQGGVNEKLFF,TGTGCCAGCAGAATGAGGCAGGGAGGCGTCAATGAAAAACTGTTTTTT,TRBV27,.,TRBJ1-4,.
CSVEDLGRSSNQPQHF,TGCAGCGTTGAAGATCTAGGCAGGAGTAGCAATCAGCCCCAGCATTTT,TRBV29-1,.,TRBJ1-5,.
CASSQADEQFF,TGTGCCAGCAGCCAAGCGGATGAGCAGTTCTTC,TRBV4-2,.,TRBJ2-1,.
CAIRTGQASSYEQYF,TGTGCCATCAGAACGGGACAGGCCAGCTCCTACGAGCAGTACTTC,TRBV10-3,TRBD1,TRBJ2-7,.
CSVAGQGAKNYGYTF,TGCAGCGTCGCAGGACAGGGGGCGAAGAACTATGGCTACACCTTC,TRBV29-1,TRBD1,TRBJ1-2,few
CSVTVERGTLRDTQYF,TGCAGCGTTACGGTAGAGAGGGGGACATTAAGAGATACGCAGTATTTT,TRBV29-1,.,TRBJ2-3,few
CASSENYEQYF,TGTGCCAGCAGTGAGAATTACGAGCAGTACTTC,TRBV2,.,TRBJ2-7,few
CARSVSTDTQYF,TGTGCCAGAAGCGTAAGCACAGATACGCAGTATTTT,TRBV30,.,TRBJ2-3,.
CSGGEETQYF,TGCAGCGGGGGGGAAGAGACCCAGTACTTC,TRBV29-1,.,TRBJ2-5,.
CAWTEQSNQPQHF,TGTGCCTGGACAGAACAGAGCAATCAGCCCCAGCATTTT,TRBV30,.,TRBJ1-5,.
CSVRQGHEQYF,TGCAGCGTCCGCCAGGGCCACGAGCAGTACTTC,TRBV29-1,.,TRBJ2-7,few